This TCR beta chain is drawn from a study of control samples from healthy donors and cancer patients. The CDR3 loop spans 14 amino acids. The V gene lost 0 bases and the J gene lost 10 bases, with 13 bases spanning the gap. Germline assignment: CDR1 GTSNPN and CDR2 SVGIG (reference sequence). TCRdb's copy holds only in-frame clones and misses some; the assay was immunoSEQ multiplex PCR. The sample yields roughly 370,000 clones, approximately 90% seen once. What was sequenced was PBMCs. The receptor was isolated from a man aged 40-50 years with head and neck cancer. The chain employs TRBV30 and TRBJ1-6, with D possibly matching TRBD1 (6 bases). CDR3: CAWSVGAGESPLHF. CDR3 DNA sequence: TGTGCCTGGAGTGTGGGGGCAGGAGAATCACCCCTCCACTTT. Looking up the rest from reference TRBV30 and TRBJ1-6 gives the full variable domain: SQTIHQWPATLVQPVGSPLSLECTVEGTSNPNLYWYRQAAGRGLQLLFYSVGIGQISSEVPQNLSASRPQDRQFILSSKKLLLSDSGFYLCAWSVGAGESPLHFGNGTRLTVT.